Described below is a single TCR beta chain sequence and its context. As yet, its antigen is unknown. A sample-barcoded 5' primer and a J-beta primer mix were used in a second PCR of roughly 6 to 11 cycles. Every molecule of cDNA carried a tag from a template-switch adaptor with 12 random nucleotides. Each CDR3 protein is one row after TCRdb ran MiXCR on the 5' RACE reads. The sample holds about 750,000 distinct CDR3 sequences, about 55% seen once. These data originate in a study of blood T cells in healthy people across ages. Broader study findings: Compared with aged donors, long-lived donors showed fewer expanded clones, suggesting selection.

Total RNA amounts of at least 6 micrograms were extracted per sample. The receptor was isolated from a man older than 75 in good health. Sequencing was carried out using blood.

The DNA for the CDR3 is TGTGCCAGCAGTTCCTTACTACGCGGGAGGGCCGACTACAATGAGCAGTTCTTC. This translates into CASSSLLRGRADYNEQFF. The chain joins TRBV7-8 to TRBJ2-1, with 9 bases that match TRBD2. The junction had 15 bases not matched to a gene; V was cut back by 6 bases and J by 3 bases. The CDR3 contains 18 residues. Germline V gene sequence: CDR1 SGHVS, CDR2 FQNEAQ.